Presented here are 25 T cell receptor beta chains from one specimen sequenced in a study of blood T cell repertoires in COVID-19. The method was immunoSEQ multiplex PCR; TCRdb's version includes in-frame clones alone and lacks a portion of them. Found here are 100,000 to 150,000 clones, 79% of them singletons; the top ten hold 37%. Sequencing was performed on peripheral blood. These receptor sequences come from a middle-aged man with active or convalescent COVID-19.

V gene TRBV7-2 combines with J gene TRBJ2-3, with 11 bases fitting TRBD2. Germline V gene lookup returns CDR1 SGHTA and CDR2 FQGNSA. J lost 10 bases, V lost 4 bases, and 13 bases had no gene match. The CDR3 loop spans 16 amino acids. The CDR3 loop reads CASSYSGTSGSGAQYF. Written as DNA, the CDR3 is TGTGCCAGCAGCTATTCCGGGACTAGCGGTTCTGGGGCGCAGTATTTT.

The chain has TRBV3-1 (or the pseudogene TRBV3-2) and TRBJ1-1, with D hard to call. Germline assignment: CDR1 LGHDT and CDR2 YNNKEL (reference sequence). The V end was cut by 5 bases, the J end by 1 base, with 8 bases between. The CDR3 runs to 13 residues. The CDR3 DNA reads TGTGCCAGCAGCACCTCAGGGAACACTGAAGCTTTCTTT. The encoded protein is CASSTSGNTEAFF.

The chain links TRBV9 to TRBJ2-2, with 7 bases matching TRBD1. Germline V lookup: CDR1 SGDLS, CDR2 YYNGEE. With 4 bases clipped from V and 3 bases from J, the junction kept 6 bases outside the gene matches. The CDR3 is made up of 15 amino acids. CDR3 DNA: TGTGCCAGCAGCAAAGGGGGCCCGGACACCGGGGAGCTGTTTTTT. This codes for CASSKGGPDTGELFF.

The CDR3 region has the DNA TGTGCCATCAGGAGTGGACTCAGCAACACCGGGGAGCTGTTTTTT. It yields the protein CAIRSGLSNTGELFF. The chain couples TRBV10-3 to TRBJ2-2; D perhaps matches TRBD2 (5 bases). This CDR3 has 15 residues. Germline CDR1 is ENHRY and CDR2 is SYGVKD. V lost 6 bases and J lost 2, with 13 bases in between.

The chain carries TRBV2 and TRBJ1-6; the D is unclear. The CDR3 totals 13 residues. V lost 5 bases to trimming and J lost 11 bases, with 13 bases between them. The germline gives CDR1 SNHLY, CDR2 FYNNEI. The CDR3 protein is CASSYGERTPLHF. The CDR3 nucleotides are TGTGCCAGCAGTTACGGGGAAAGGACACCCCTCCACTTT.

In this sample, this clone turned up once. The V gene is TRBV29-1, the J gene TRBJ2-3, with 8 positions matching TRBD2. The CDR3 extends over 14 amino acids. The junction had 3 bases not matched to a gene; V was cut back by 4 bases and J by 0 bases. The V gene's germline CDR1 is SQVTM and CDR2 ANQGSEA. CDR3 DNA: TGCAGCGTTGCAGCGGGGGTAAGCACAGATACGCAGTATTTT. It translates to CSVAAGVSTDTQYF.

The CDR3 sequence is CASSLQGDSYNSPLHF. As DNA, the CDR3 is TGTGCCAGCTCACTACAAGGGGACTCCTATAATTCACCCCTCCACTTT. The chain combines TRBV18 with TRBJ1-6; a possible D gene is TRBD1 (5 bases). V lost 4 bases and J lost 0, with 10 bases in between. The CDR3 covers 16 residues. Per germline, CDR1 KGHSH and CDR2 LQKENI.

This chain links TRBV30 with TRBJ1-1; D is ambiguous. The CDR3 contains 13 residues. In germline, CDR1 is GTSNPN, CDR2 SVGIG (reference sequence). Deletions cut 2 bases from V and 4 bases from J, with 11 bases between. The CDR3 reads CAWSNSLSTEAFF. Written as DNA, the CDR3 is TGTGCCTGGAGTAACAGCTTGAGCACTGAAGCTTTCTTT. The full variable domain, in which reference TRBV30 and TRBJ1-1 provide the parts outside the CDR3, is SQTIHQWPATLVQPVGSPLSLECTVEGTSNPNLYWYRQAAGRGLQLLFYSVGIGQISSEVPQNLSASRPQDRQFILSSKKLLLSDSGFYLCAWSNSLSTEAFFGQGTRLTVV.

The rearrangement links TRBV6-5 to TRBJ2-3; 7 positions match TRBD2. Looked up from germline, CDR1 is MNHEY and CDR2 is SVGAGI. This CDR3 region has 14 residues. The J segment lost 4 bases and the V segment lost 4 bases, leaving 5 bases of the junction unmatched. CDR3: CASSSRGEADTQYF. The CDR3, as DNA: TGTGCCAGCAGTTCTCGGGGGGAGGCAGATACGCAGTATTTT.

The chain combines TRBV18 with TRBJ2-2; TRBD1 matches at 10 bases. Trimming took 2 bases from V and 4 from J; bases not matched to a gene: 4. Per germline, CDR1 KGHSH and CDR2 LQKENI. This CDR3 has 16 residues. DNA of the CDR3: TGTGCCAGCTCACCAGCTGGGGACAGGGGCACCGGGGAGCTGTTTTTT. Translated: CASSPAGDRGTGELFF.

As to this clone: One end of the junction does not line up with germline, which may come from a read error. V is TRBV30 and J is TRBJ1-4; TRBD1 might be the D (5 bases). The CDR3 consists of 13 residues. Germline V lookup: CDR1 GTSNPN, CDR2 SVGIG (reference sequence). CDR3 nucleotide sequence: TGTGCCTGGAGTCCCCGGAGGGGCGAAAAGCTGTTTTTT. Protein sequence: CAWSPRRGEKLFF.

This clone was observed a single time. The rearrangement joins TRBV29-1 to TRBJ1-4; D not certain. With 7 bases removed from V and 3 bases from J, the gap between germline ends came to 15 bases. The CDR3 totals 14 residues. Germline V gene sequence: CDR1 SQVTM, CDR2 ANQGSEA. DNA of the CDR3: TGCAGCGCAGCCGAGGGTACGTCTAATGAAAAACTGTTTTTT. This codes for CSAAEGTSNEKLFF.

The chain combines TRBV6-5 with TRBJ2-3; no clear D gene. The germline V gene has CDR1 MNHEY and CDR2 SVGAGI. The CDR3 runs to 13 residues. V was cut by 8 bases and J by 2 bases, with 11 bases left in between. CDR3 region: CASGRRITDTQYF. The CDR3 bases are TGTGCCAGCGGCCGGCGGATCACAGATACGCAGTATTTT.

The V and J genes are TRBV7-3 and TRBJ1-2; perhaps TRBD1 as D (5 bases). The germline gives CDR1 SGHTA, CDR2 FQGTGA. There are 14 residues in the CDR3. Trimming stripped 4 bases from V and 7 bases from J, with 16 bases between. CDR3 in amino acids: CASSWGRLFGGYTF. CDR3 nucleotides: TGTGCCAGCAGCTGGGGCAGATTGTTTGGTGGCTACACCTTC.

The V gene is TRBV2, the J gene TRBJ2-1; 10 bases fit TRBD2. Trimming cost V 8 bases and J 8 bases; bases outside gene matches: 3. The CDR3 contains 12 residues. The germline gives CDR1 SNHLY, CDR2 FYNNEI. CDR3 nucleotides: TGTGCCAGCTTAGCGGGAGGCGATGAGCAGTTCTTC. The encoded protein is CASLAGGDEQFF.

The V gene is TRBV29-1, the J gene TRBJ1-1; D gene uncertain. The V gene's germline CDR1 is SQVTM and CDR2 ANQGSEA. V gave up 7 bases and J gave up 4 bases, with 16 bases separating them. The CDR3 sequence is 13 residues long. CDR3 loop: CSAAWLSGTEAFF. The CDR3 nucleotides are TGCAGCGCCGCGTGGCTCTCGGGCACTGAAGCTTTCTTT.

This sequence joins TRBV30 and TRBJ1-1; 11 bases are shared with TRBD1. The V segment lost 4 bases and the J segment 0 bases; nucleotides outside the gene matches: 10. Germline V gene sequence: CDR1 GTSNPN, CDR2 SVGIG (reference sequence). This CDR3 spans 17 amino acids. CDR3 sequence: CAWTPGTGGFMNTEAFF. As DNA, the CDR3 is TGTGCCTGGACCCCCGGGACAGGGGGTTTCATGAACACTGAAGCTTTCTTT. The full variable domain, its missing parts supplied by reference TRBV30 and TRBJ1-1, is SQTIHQWPATLVQPVGSPLSLECTVEGTSNPNLYWYRQAAGRGLQLLFYSVGIGQISSEVPQNLSASRPQDRQFILSSKKLLLSDSGFYLCAWTPGTGGFMNTEAFFGQGTRLTVV.

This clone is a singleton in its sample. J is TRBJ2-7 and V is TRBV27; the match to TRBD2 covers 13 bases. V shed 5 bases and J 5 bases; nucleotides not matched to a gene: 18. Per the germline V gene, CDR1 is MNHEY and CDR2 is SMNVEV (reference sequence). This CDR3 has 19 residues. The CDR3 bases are TGTGCCAGCAGTCCACTCCCCGGGACTAGCGGGGTCCGGAGACACGAGCAGTACTTC. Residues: CASSPLPGTSGVRRHEQYF.

This CDR3 reads CASSPPGGLPLHF. CDR3 bases: TGTGCCAGCAGCCCCCCAGGCGGGTTACCCCTCCACTTT. The chain joins TRBV5-4 to TRBJ1-6; D remains unclear. The CDR3 spans 13 residues. Germline values: CDR1 SGHNT, CDR2 YYREEE (reference sequence). The V gene lost 4 bases and the J gene lost 12 bases, with 14 bases spanning the gap.

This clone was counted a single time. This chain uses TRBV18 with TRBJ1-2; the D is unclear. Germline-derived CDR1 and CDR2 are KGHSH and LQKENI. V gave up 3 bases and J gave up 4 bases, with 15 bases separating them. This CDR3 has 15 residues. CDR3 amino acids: CASSPAESAGYGYTF. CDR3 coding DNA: TGTGCCAGCTCACCGGCCGAGTCGGCGGGCTATGGCTACACCTTC.

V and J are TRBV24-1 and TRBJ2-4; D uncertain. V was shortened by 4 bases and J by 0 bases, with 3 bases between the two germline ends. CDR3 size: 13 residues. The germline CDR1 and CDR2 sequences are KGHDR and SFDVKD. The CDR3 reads CATSDRAKNIQYF. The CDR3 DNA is TGTGCCACCAGTGACCGAGCCAAAAACATTCAGTACTTC.

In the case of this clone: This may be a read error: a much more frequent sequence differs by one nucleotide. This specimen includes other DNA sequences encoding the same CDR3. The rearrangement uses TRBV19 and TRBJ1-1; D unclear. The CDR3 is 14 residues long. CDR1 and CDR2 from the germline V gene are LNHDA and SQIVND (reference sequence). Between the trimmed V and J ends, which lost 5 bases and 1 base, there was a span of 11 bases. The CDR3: CASSANRANTEAFF. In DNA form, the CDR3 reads TGTGCCAGTAGTGCCAACAGAGCGAACACTGAAGCTTTCTTT.

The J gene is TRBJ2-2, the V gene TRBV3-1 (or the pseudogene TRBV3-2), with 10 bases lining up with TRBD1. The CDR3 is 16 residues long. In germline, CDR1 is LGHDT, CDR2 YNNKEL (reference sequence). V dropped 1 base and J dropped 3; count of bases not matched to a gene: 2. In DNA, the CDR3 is TGTGCCAGCAGCCAAGGGACAGGGGGACACACCGGGGAGCTGTTTTTT. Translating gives CASSQGTGGHTGELFF.

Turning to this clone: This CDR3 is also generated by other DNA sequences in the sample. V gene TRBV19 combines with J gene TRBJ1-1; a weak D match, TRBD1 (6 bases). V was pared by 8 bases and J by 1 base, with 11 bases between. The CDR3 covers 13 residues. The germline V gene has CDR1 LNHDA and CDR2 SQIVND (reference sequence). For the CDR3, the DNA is TGTGCCAGTTCCCGGACAGAGAACACTGAAGCTTTCTTT. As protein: CASSRTENTEAFF.

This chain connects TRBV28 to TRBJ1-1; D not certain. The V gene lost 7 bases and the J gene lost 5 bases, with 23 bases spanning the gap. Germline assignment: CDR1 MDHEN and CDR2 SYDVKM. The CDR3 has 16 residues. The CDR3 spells CASTLRVGLISTEAFF. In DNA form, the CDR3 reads TGTGCCAGCACCCTTCGAGTTGGTCTTATATCAACTGAAGCTTTCTTT.